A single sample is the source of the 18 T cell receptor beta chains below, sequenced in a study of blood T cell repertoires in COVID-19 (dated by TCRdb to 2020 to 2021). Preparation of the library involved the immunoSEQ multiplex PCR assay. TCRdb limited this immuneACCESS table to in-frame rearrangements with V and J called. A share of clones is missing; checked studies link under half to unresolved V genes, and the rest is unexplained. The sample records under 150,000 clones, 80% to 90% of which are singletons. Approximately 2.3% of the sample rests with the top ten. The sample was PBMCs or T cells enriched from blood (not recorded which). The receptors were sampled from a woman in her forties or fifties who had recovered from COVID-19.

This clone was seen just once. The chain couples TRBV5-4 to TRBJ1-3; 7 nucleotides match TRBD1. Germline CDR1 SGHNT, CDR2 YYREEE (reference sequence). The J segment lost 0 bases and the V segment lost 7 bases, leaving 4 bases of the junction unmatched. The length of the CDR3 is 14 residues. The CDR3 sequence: CASAQGLSGNTIYF. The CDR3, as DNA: TGTGCCAGCGCACAGGGGCTCTCTGGAAACACCATATATTTT. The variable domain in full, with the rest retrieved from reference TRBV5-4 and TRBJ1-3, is ETGVTQSPTHLIKTRGQQVTLRCSSQSGHNTVSWYQQALGQGPQFIFQYYREEENGRGNFPPRFSGLQFPNYSSELNVNALELDDSALYLCASAQGLSGNTIYFGEGSWLTVV.

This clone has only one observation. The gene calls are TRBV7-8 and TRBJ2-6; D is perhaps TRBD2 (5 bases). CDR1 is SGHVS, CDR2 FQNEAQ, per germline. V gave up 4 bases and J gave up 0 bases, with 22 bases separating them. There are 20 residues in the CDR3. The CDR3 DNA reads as TGTGCCAGCAGCTCCCTACTAAGGGAGTTTAGGATCTCTGGGGCCAACGTCCTGACTTTC. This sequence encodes CASSSLLREFRISGANVLTF.

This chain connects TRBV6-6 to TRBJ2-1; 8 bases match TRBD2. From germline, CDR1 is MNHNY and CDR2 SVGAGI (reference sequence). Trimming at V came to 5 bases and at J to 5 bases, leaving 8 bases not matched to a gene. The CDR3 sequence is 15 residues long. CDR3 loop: CASSRDPRGDNEQFF. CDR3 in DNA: TGTGCCAGCAGTCGAGATCCGCGGGGGGACAATGAGCAGTTCTTC.

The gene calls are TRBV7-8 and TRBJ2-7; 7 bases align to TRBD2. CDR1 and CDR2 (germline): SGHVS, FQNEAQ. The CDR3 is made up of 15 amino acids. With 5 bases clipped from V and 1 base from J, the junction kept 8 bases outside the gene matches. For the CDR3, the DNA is TGTGCCAGCAGCAGCGGACTAGACCCATCCTACGAGCAGTACTTC. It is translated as CASSSGLDPSYEQYF.

The CDR3, as DNA: TGCAGTGCAAGTAAGGCAGGGTTAAATTATGAAGCTTTCTTT. It encodes CSASKAGLNYEAFF. V usage is TRBV20-1 and J usage is TRBJ1-1, with D perhaps matching TRBD1 (5 bases). Trimming cost V 6 bases and J 7 bases, with 21 bases left between them. CDR3 length equals 14 residues. Germline-derived CDR1 and CDR2 are DFQATT and SNEGSKA (reference sequence).

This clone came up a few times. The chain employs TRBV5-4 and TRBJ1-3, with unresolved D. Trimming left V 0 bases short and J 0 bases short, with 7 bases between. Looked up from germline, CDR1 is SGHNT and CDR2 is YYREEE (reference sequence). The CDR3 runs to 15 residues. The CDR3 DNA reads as TGTGCCAGCAGCTTGGCCCGGAGCTCTGGAAACACCATATATTTT. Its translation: CASSLARSSGNTIYF.

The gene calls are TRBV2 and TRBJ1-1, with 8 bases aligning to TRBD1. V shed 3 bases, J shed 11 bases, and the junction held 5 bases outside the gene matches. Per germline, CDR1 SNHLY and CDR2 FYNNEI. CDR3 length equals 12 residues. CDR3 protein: CASSEDRAAAFF. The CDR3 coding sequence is TGTGCCAGCAGTGAGGACAGGGCTGCTGCTTTCTTT.

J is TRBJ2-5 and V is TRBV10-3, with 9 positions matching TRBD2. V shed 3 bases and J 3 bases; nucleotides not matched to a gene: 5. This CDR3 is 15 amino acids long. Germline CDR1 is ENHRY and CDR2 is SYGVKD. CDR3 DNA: TGTGCCATCAGTGATCTGGGACTAGCAAAAGAGACCCAGTACTTC. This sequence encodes CAISDLGLAKETQYF.

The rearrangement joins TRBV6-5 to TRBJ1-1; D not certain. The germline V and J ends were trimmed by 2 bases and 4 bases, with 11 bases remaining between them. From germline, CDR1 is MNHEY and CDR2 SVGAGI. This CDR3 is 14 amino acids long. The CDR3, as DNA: TGTGCCAGCAGTTACGTTAGCGGCAGCACTGAAGCTTTCTTT. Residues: CASSYVSGSTEAFF.

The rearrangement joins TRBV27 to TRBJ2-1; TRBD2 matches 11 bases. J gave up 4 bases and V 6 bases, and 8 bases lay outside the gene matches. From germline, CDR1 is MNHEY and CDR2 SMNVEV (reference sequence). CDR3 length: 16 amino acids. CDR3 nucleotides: TGTGCCAGCAGCTCAGGAAGACTAGCGGGGTACAATGAGCAGTTCTTC. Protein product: CASSSGRLAGYNEQFF.

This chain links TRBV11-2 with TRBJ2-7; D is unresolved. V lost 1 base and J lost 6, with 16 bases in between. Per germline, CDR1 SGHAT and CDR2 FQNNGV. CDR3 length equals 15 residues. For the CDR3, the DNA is TGTGCCAGCAGCTTAGTCGAACGGGTTGATTCCGAGCAGTACTTC. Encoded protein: CASSLVERVDSEQYF.

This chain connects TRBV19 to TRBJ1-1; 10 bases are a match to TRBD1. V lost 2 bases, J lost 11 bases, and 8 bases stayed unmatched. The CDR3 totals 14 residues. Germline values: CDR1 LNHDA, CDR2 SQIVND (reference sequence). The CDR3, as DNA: TGTGCCAGTAGTATACCAGACAGGGGGCCACAGGCTTTCTTT. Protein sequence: CASSIPDRGPQAFF.

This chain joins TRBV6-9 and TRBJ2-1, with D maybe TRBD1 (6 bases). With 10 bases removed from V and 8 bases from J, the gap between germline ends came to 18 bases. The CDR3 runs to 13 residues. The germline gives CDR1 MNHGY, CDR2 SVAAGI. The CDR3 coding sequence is TGTGCCACCCCGGGACACCCAGACGATGAGCAGTTCTTC. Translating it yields CATPGHPDDEQFF.

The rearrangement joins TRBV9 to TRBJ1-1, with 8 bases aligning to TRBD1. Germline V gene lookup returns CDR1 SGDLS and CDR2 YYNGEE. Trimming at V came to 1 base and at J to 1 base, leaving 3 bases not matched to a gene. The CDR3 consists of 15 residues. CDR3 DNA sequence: TGTGCCAGCAGCGTATCGGACAGGGAGAACACTGAAGCTTTCTTT. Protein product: CASSVSDRENTEAFF.

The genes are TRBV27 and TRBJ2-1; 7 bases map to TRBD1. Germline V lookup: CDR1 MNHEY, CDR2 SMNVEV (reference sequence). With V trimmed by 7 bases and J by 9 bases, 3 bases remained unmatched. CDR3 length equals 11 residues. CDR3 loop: CASTTGVEQFF. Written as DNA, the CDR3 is TGTGCCAGCACCACAGGGGTTGAGCAGTTCTTC.

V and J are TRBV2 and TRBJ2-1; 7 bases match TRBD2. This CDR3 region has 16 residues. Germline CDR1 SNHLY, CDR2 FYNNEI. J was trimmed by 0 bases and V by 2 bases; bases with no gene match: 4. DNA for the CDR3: TGTGCCAGCAGTGAATGGGGCGGGAGCTCCTACAATGAGCAGTTCTTC. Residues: CASSEWGGSSYNEQFF.

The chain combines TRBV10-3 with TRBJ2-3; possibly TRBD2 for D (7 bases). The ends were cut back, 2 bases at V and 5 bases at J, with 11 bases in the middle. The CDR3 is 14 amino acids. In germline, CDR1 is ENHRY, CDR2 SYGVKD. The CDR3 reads CAISEEGGGDTQYF. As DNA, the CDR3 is TGTGCCATCAGTGAGGAAGGGGGGGGAGATACGCAGTATTTT.

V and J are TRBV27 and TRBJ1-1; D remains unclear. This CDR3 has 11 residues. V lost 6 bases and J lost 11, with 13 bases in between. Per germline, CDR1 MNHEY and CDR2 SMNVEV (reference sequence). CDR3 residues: CASSTRGEAFF. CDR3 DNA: TGTGCCAGCAGCACCCGGGGAGAGGCTTTCTTT.